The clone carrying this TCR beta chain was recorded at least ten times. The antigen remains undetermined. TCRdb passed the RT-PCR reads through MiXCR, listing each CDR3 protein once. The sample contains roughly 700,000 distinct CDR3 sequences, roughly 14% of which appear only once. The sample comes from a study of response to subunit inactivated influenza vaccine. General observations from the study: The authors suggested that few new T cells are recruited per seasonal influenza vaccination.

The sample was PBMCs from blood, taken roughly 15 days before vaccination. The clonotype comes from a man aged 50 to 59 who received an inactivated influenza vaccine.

CDR3 loop: CASSQGGGDPNEKLFF. The CDR3 nucleotides are TGTGCCAGCAGCCAAGGAGGGGGGGACCCTAATGAAAAACTGTTTTTT. The chain carries TRBV4-2 and TRBJ1-4; a possible D gene is TRBD1 (6 bases). V was pared by 1 base and J by 3 bases, with 12 bases between. The CDR3 is 16 residues long. In germline, CDR1 is LGHNA, CDR2 YNFKEQ.